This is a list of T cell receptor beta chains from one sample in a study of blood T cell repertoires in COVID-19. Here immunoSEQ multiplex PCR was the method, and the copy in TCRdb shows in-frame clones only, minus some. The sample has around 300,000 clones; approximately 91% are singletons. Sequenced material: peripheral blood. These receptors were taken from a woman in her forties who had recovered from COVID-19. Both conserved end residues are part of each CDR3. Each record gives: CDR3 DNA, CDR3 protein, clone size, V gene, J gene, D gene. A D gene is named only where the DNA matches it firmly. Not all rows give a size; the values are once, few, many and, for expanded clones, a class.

cdr3_nt: TGTGCCAGCAGCTTAAGCCAGGGGAACATGTATGGCTACACCTTC
cdr3_aa: CASSLSQGNMYGYTF
clone_size: NA
v_call: TRBV5-4
j_call: TRBJ1-2
d_call: NA

cdr3_nt: TGTGCCACCAGTGTGGCAGGGGTCAATCAGCCCCAGCATTTT
cdr3_aa: CATSVAGVNQPQHF
clone_size: NA
v_call: TRBV24-1
j_call: TRBJ1-5
d_call: NA

cdr3_nt: TGTGCCAGCAGGGCCGCGGGAGAGCACGGGGAGCTGTTTTTT
cdr3_aa: CASRAAGEHGELFF
clone_size: NA
v_call: TRBV9
j_call: TRBJ2-2
d_call: TRBD2

cdr3_nt: TGTGCCAGCAGCGTAGCTGGGGAGCCTAATTCACCCCTCCACTTT
cdr3_aa: CASSVAGEPNSPLHF
clone_size: few
v_call: TRBV9
j_call: TRBJ1-6
d_call: NA

cdr3_nt: TGTGCCAGCAGCGCCGACAGGGGCTACGAGCAGTACTTC
cdr3_aa: CASSADRGYEQYF
clone_size: NA
v_call: TRBV7-2
j_call: TRBJ2-7
d_call: TRBD1

cdr3_nt: TGTGCCAGCAGCATGGAGTCGGGAGTCGCCGAGCAGTACTTC
cdr3_aa: CASSMESGVAEQYF
clone_size: NA
v_call: TRBV2
j_call: TRBJ2-7
d_call: NA

cdr3_nt: TGCGCCAGCAGCCAAGAGGACAGGGGAAATTCACCCCTCCACTTT
cdr3_aa: CASSQEDRGNSPLHF
clone_size: NA
v_call: TRBV4-1
j_call: TRBJ1-6
d_call: TRBD1

cdr3_nt: TGTGCCAGCTCACCCGAAGGGACAGGGATCTATGGCTACACCTTC
cdr3_aa: CASSPEGTGIYGYTF
clone_size: once
v_call: TRBV18
j_call: TRBJ1-2
d_call: TRBD1

cdr3_nt: TGTGCCAGCAGCTCTTCCGGGGACTACGAGCAGTACTTC
cdr3_aa: CASSSSGDYEQYF
clone_size: NA
v_call: TRBV7-8
j_call: TRBJ2-7
d_call: NA

cdr3_nt: TGTGCCAGCAGTTCTATATACCTTCAAAACGAGCAGTACTTC
cdr3_aa: CASSSIYLQNEQYF
clone_size: NA
v_call: TRBV27
j_call: TRBJ2-7
d_call: NA

cdr3_nt: TGTGCCAGCAGTCCGCTAGCGGAGAACACCGGGGAGCTGTTTTTT
cdr3_aa: CASSPLAENTGELFF
clone_size: NA
v_call: TRBV2
j_call: TRBJ2-2
d_call: TRBD2

cdr3_nt: TGTGCCAGCAGCCTTGGACAGCTCTATGGCTACACCTTC
cdr3_aa: CASSLGQLYGYTF
clone_size: NA
v_call: TRBV7-8
j_call: TRBJ1-2
d_call: NA

cdr3_nt: TGTGCCAGCAGTGACGCACCAGCGGTAGCCTACAATGAGCAGTTCTTC
cdr3_aa: CASSDAPAVAYNEQFF
clone_size: NA
v_call: TRBV6-4
j_call: TRBJ2-1
d_call: NA

cdr3_nt: TGTGCCAGCAGCCAAGCCCCGGGACAGGCCTACGAGCAGTACTTC
cdr3_aa: CASSQAPGQAYEQYF
clone_size: once
v_call: TRBV3-1/TRBV3-2
j_call: TRBJ2-7
d_call: TRBD1

cdr3_nt: TGTGCCAGCAGTAGACAGGGCTCCACCGGGGAGCTGTTTTTT
cdr3_aa: CASSRQGSTGELFF
clone_size: few
v_call: TRBV27
j_call: TRBJ2-2
d_call: TRBD1

cdr3_nt: TGCGCCAGCAGCCAAGTCTGGCTCCTTAGCACAGATACGCAGTATTTT
cdr3_aa: CASSQVWLLSTDTQYF
clone_size: NA
v_call: TRBV4-1
j_call: TRBJ2-3
d_call: NA

cdr3_nt: TGTGCCAGCAGCGCGACAACTAGCCGGAGCTCCTACAATGAGCAGTTCTTC
cdr3_aa: CASSATTSRSSYNEQFF
clone_size: NA
v_call: TRBV9
j_call: TRBJ2-1
d_call: NA

cdr3_nt: TGTGCCAGCAGCGCCGGACTAGCGGGAGCGGCCTACAATGAGCAGTTCTTC
cdr3_aa: CASSAGLAGAAYNEQFF
clone_size: few
v_call: TRBV5-4
j_call: TRBJ2-1
d_call: TRBD2

cdr3_nt: TGTGCCAGCAGTTTCCAGGGAGGGGAGACCCAGTACTTC
cdr3_aa: CASSFQGGETQYF
clone_size: NA
v_call: TRBV6-6
j_call: TRBJ2-5
d_call: TRBD2

cdr3_nt: TGTGCCTCCCAGGGACAGGGGGCTGTGGCTTTCTTT
cdr3_aa: CASQGQGAVAFF
clone_size: NA
v_call: TRBV30
j_call: TRBJ1-1
d_call: TRBD1

cdr3_nt: TGTGCCTGGAGGGCGGCCCGGGACAGGGTTTATTCACCCCTCCACTTT
cdr3_aa: CAWRAARDRVYSPLHF
clone_size: NA
v_call: TRBV30
j_call: TRBJ1-6
d_call: TRBD1

cdr3_nt: TGTGCCAGCAGCCGACTCCACAGGGATAATTCACCCCTCCACTTT
cdr3_aa: CASSRLHRDNSPLHF
clone_size: NA
v_call: TRBV5-6
j_call: TRBJ1-6
d_call: NA

cdr3_nt: TGCAGCGCCGCCAGGACAGTCACAGATACGCAGTATTTT
cdr3_aa: CSAARTVTDTQYF
clone_size: once
v_call: TRBV29-1
j_call: TRBJ2-3
d_call: NA

cdr3_nt: TGTGCCAGCTCACCGCAACAGCCAGGGAGCACAGATACGCAGTATTTT
cdr3_aa: CASSPQQPGSTDTQYF
clone_size: NA
v_call: TRBV18
j_call: TRBJ2-3
d_call: NA

cdr3_nt: TGTGCCAGCAGTGGGGGGGTTCAAGCCAAAAACATTCAGTACTTC
cdr3_aa: CASSGGVQAKNIQYF
clone_size: NA
v_call: TRBV28
j_call: TRBJ2-4
d_call: TRBD2

cdr3_nt: TGTGCCAGCAGTGAAAGCCATAGGGGTTTTGCGGTGCCGTATGGCTACACCTTC
cdr3_aa: CASSESHRGFAVPYGYTF
clone_size: NA
v_call: TRBV6-1
j_call: TRBJ1-2
d_call: NA

cdr3_nt: TGTGCCAGCAGCATAATAGCTGATCCTAGCGGAAAACTCTACAATGAGCAGTTCTTC
cdr3_aa: CASSIIADPSGKLYNEQFF
clone_size: once
v_call: TRBV21-1
j_call: TRBJ2-1
d_call: NA

cdr3_nt: TGTGCCAGCAGCCAAGCTCGGGAGGATGAGCAGTTCTTC
cdr3_aa: CASSQAREDEQFF
clone_size: NA
v_call: TRBV3-1/TRBV3-2
j_call: TRBJ2-1
d_call: TRBD2

cdr3_nt: TGTGCCAGCACTGACACAGGGAAAAACATTCAGTACTTC
cdr3_aa: CASTDTGKNIQYF
clone_size: NA
v_call: TRBV12-3/TRBV12-4
j_call: TRBJ2-4
d_call: NA

cdr3_nt: TGTGCCAGCAGCTTAGAGTCGCGTTTCCAAGAGACCCAGTACTTC
cdr3_aa: CASSLESRFQETQYF
clone_size: once
v_call: TRBV7-2
j_call: TRBJ2-5
d_call: NA

cdr3_nt: TGTGCCAGCAGCCAGGGTGGACAGCCCCAGCATTTT
cdr3_aa: CASSQGGQPQHF
clone_size: few
v_call: TRBV12-3/TRBV12-4
j_call: TRBJ1-5
d_call: NA

cdr3_nt: TGTGCCAGTAGTCGGCAACTAGCGGCTAGCACAGATACGCAGTATTTT
cdr3_aa: CASSRQLAASTDTQYF
clone_size: NA
v_call: TRBV19
j_call: TRBJ2-3
d_call: TRBD2

cdr3_nt: TGTGCCAGCAGCGGACCGGGACTAGAGACCGTCGAGCAGTACTTC
cdr3_aa: CASSGPGLETVEQYF
clone_size: NA
v_call: TRBV5-4
j_call: TRBJ2-7
d_call: TRBD2

cdr3_nt: TGTGCCAGCAGCTTAGGTCAGACAGGGGGTCAGCCCCAGCATTTT
cdr3_aa: CASSLGQTGGQPQHF
clone_size: NA
v_call: TRBV7-9
j_call: TRBJ1-5
d_call: TRBD1

cdr3_nt: TGTGCCAGCAGCTTAGCTTGGTCGAGTAGCGGGAGCACCATATATTTT
cdr3_aa: CASSLAWSSSGSTIYF
clone_size: NA
v_call: TRBV7-6
j_call: TRBJ1-3
d_call: NA

cdr3_nt: TGTGCCAGCAGTAGGACATCCTCCACCTACGAGCAGTACTTC
cdr3_aa: CASSRTSSTYEQYF
clone_size: NA
v_call: TRBV27
j_call: TRBJ2-7
d_call: NA

cdr3_nt: TGTGCCAGCAGCTTAACAGGGGCGGCTAGCAATCAGCCCCAGCATTTT
cdr3_aa: CASSLTGAASNQPQHF
clone_size: NA
v_call: TRBV5-6
j_call: TRBJ1-5
d_call: TRBD1

cdr3_nt: TGTGCCAGCAGTGAATATTGGCAGGGGTCTGGGGCCAACGTCCTGACTTTC
cdr3_aa: CASSEYWQGSGANVLTF
clone_size: few
v_call: TRBV6-1
j_call: TRBJ2-6
d_call: NA

cdr3_nt: TGCGCCAGCAGCTACGTCCTCGGACAGGGCGCCCGGGGGGCCTACGAGCAGTACTTC
cdr3_aa: CASSYVLGQGARGAYEQYF
clone_size: NA
v_call: TRBV5-1
j_call: TRBJ2-7
d_call: NA